This T cell receptor (beta chain) was identified during a study of Graves' ophthalmopathy and Graves' hyperthyroidism. This clonotype was detected ten times or more. RNA transcripts were the source from which TCR beta CDR3 regions were amplified. HTBI primers served in a first-round RT-PCR, which a second-round multiplex PCR followed. TCRdb ran MiXCR on the multiplex PCR reads and lists one entry per CDR3 protein. The table has a few hundred thousand distinct CDR3 sequences, approximately 21% seen once. Germline V gene lookup returns CDR1 GTSNPN and CDR2 SVGIG (reference sequence). The length of the CDR3 is 13 residues. V was shortened by 0 bases and J by 5 bases, with 7 bases between the two germline ends.

The receptor comes from a woman aged 50 to 60 with Graves' ophthalmopathy. The chain links TRBV30 to TRBJ2-2; D might be TRBD1 or TRBD2, each matching 5 bases. The sequenced sample consisted of peripheral blood. CDR3 DNA sequence: TGTGCCTGGAGTGTAGAGGGGACCGGGGAGCTGTTTTTT. Translation gives CAWSVEGTGELFF.